Listed below are T cell receptor beta chains from one sample, sequenced in a study of shared clonotypes between healthy human individuals. Sequenced by immunoSEQ multiplex PCR; TCRdb stores in-frame clones only, minus some. Of about 600,000 clones in the sample, roughly 98% were seen once. Source material: naive CD8+ T cells sorted from blood. These receptor sequences come from a young man in good health. Each CDR3 is given with its conserved first and last residue. The D gene is left open where the match is weak. Not all rows give a size; the values are once, few, many and, for expanded clones, a class.

v_call	j_call	d_call	clone_size	cdr3_aa	cdr3_nt
TRBV7-8	TRBJ2-7	.	.	CASSLALYEQYF	TGTGCCAGCAGCTTAGCCCTCTACGAGCAGTACTTC
TRBV7-9	TRBJ2-7	.	.	CASSLVGDYRGGIYEQYF	TGTGCCAGCAGCTTAGTTGGCGACTACCGAGGCGGGATCTACGAGCAGTACTTC
TRBV7-9	TRBJ2-2	TRBD1	.	CASSGQGANTGELFF	TGTGCCAGCAGCGGACAGGGGGCGAACACCGGGGAGCTGTTTTTT
TRBV28	TRBJ2-7	.	few	CASSASYEQYF	TGTGCCAGCAGTGCCTCCTACGAGCAGTACTTC
TRBV9	TRBJ1-3	.	.	CASSSRGAQRNSGNTIYF	TGTGCCAGCAGCTCAAGGGGGGCACAGCGCAACTCTGGAAACACCATATATTTT
TRBV27	TRBJ2-5	.	.	CASSSRAIRAAQYF	TGTGCCAGCAGTTCAAGGGCGATACGAGCGGCCCAGTACTTC
TRBV29-1	TRBJ2-7	.	once	CSGTSSDFNYEQYF	TGCAGCGGTACTTCTAGCGATTTCAACTACGAGCAGTACTTC
TRBV4-1	TRBJ1-1	TRBD1	.	CASGTGGRTEAFF	TGCGCCAGCGGGACAGGGGGCCGCACTGAAGCTTTCTTT
TRBV15	TRBJ2-1	.	.	CATSSRGHNEFF	TGTGCCACCAGCAGTCGGGGCCATAACGAGTTCTTC
TRBV20-1	TRBJ2-5	.	.	CSATGRETQYF	TGCAGTGCTACAGGTCGAGAGACCCAGTACTTC
TRBV15	TRBJ2-3	TRBD2	.	CATSSSRGSTDTQYF	TGTGCCACCAGCAGTTCGCGGGGGTCCACAGATACGCAGTATTTT
TRBV15	TRBJ2-3	.	.	CATTSDRRYTQYF	TGTGCCACGACCTCAGACAGGAGATATACGCAGTATTTT
TRBV28	TRBJ1-2	TRBD1	.	CASRGTDYGYTF	TGTGCCAGCAGGGGGACAGACTATGGCTACACCTTC
TRBV6-1	TRBJ2-1	.	.	CASSDPYSAVNEQFF	TGTGCCAGCAGTGACCCGTACTCGGCGGTAAATGAGCAGTTCTTC
TRBV6-1	TRBJ2-1	.	few	CASMGVLNEQFF	TGTGCCAGCATGGGGGTCTTGAATGAGCAGTTCTTC
TRBV5-1	TRBJ2-7	.	.	CASSLDKETPTYEQYF	TGCGCCAGCAGCTTGGACAAGGAGACTCCAACCTACGAGCAGTACTTC
TRBV11-2	TRBJ2-7	TRBD1	.	CASSSTGAPYEQYF	TGTGCCAGCAGCTCGACAGGGGCACCCTACGAGCAGTACTTC
TRBV7-7	TRBJ2-5	.	.	CASRGMTGTQYF	TGTGCTAGCAGAGGGATGACCGGGACCCAGTACTTC
TRBV7-2	TRBJ2-3	TRBD2	.	CASSPTSGSADTQYF	TGTGCCAGCAGCCCTACTAGCGGGAGTGCAGATACGCAGTATTTT
TRBV7-6	TRBJ2-2	.	once	CASSSPRYRENTGELFF	TGTGCCAGCAGCTCCCCCAGGTATAGGGAGAACACCGGGGAGCTGTTTTTT
TRBV28	TRBJ2-7	TRBD1	.	CASSVGQAYEQYF	TGTGCCAGCAGCGTGGGACAGGCCTACGAGCAGTACTTC
TRBV28	TRBJ2-7	TRBD2	.	CASSSGTSGPYEQYF	TGTGCCAGCAGTTCTGGGACTAGCGGACCTTACGAGCAGTACTTC
TRBV9	TRBJ2-6	TRBD2	.	CASSLTSGNSGANVLTF	TGTGCCAGCAGCTTGACTAGCGGGAATTCTGGGGCCAACGTCCTGACTTTC
TRBV14	TRBJ2-2	.	.	CASSHLNTGELFF	TGTGCCAGCAGCCACCTGAACACCGGGGAGCTGTTTTTT
TRBV6-1	TRBJ2-7	.	.	CASRDQQGTYEQYF	TGTGCCAGCAGAGACCAGCAGGGCACCTACGAGCAGTACTTC
TRBV14	TRBJ2-1	TRBD2	.	CASSPLAGAYNEQFF	TGTGCCAGCAGCCCACTAGCGGGAGCCTACAATGAGCAGTTCTTC
TRBV7-3	TRBJ2-5	.	once	CASSPSAAEAQETQYF	TGTGCCAGCAGCCCCTCCGCCGCGGAGGCTCAAGAGACCCAGTACTTC